This T cell receptor (beta chain) was identified during a study of cytomegalovirus exposure and HLA in healthy donors. This clone was detected a few times. PCR was performed using 60 Vbeta and 13 Jbeta primers. TCRdb's copy holds only in-frame clones and misses some; the assay was immunoSEQ multiplex PCR. Of roughly 90,000 clones in the sample, roughly 82% were seen once. The germline CDR1 and CDR2 sequences are SNHLY and FYNNEI. Trimming removed 4 bases from V and 1 base from J; junction bases left unmatched: 3. There are 15 residues in the CDR3. Sequenced sample: PBMCs. This sequence joins TRBV2 and TRBJ2-5; TRBD2 matches at 10 bases. The receptor's source is a man aged 25 to 40 in good health and CMV-seropositive. CDR3 sequence reads: CASSGSSGGQETQYF. The CDR3 nucleotides are TGTGCCAGCAGTGGCTCTAGCGGGGGCCAAGAGACCCAGTACTTC.